This T cell receptor (beta chain) was sequenced during a study of breast tumors, draining lymph nodes, adjacent tissues (dated by TCRdb to the mid-2010s). Concerning the study at large: Breast cancer patients provided tumor, adjacent nontumor tissue and axillary lymph nodes, and the study compared the TCR beta repertoires across these three sources. In human breast cancer, the study set out to evaluate how tumor, surrounding tissue and draining lymph node repertoires relate to one another and whether T cells may move between these sites. Study-wide conclusions, independent of this receptor: T-cell repertoire diversity in tumors was found to be lower than in lymph nodes but higher than in nontumor tissue, and preferential V and J gene usage was observed. The data were considered consistent with the idea that most tumor T cells come from the lymph node and then expand in tumor tissue. In luminal-like breast cancer, tumor and nontumor tissue repertoires resembled each other significantly more than in basal-like breast cancer. Rather than being directly demonstrated, the conclusion that tumor T cells originate in lymph nodes was presented as consistent with a hypothesis.

With respect to this clonotype: The clone's antigen remains unknown. Per-base quality was not reported, and no clone a single base away is much larger than it.

The germline V gene specifies MNHGY as CDR1 and SVAAGI as CDR2. The V and J ends are trimmed by 2 bases and 8 bases, leaving 0 bases between them. The CDR3, cysteine through phenylalanine, is 9 amino acids long. Left in the record is the CDR3 DNA by itself, 27 bases read in frame from the first base. Sequencing used an Illumina HiSeq 2000. TCR beta chain libraries were generated by multiplex PCR amplification. The amplified TCR beta chain products were analyzed by high-throughput sequencing. TCRdb cleaned the public reads at Q25 with fastp, built clones with MiXCR and kept in-frame beta chains. A single entry per CDR3 protein holds the most common genes and DNA from its merged rows. The sample table records approximately 14,000 distinct CDR3 sequences; approximately 50% of these occur just once. 30% of the sample rests with the top ten. The adjacent samples were made up of nontumor breast tissue around the tumor.

Sequencing input: tumor-adjacent breast tissue. The TCR originated in a female donor with breast cancer. Some clones in this sample may be carry-over from other donors' samples. The chain is made from TRBV6-9 and TRBJ1-2; no D gene call is confident. The DNA is TGTGCCAGCAGTTATGGCTACACCTTC. Translated, this is CASSYGYTF.